These 22 T cell receptor beta chains were sequenced from one sample in a study of early T cells in non-severe SARS-CoV-2 infection. From the 5' RACE reads, TCRdb called clonotypes with MiXCR, one entry per CDR3 protein. The table includes 20,000 to 30,000 distinct CDR3 sequences, around 4.5% detected once. Source material: whole blood. The receptors come from an adult who was a healthcare worker with PCR-confirmed SARS-CoV-2 infection or an uninfected control (not recorded which).

This clonotype was observed at least ten times. This chain links TRBV20-1 with TRBJ1-6; tentative D call: TRBD1 (6 bases). This CDR3 has 13 residues. Germline V CDR1 and CDR2: DFQATT, SNEGSKA (reference sequence). V was trimmed by 5 bases and J by 6 bases, leaving 11 bases between them. The CDR3 protein is CSASGAGNSPLHF. The CDR3 DNA reads TGCAGTGCTTCAGGGGCGGGTAATTCACCCCTCCACTTT.

In this sample, this clonotype turned up many times. The chain carries TRBV12-3 or TRBV12-4 and TRBJ1-1; a weak D match, TRBD1 (5 bases). V shed 4 bases and J shed 4 bases, with 10 bases lying between them. The CDR3 length is 13 residues. CDR3 coding DNA: TGTGCCAGCAGTTCCGTAAGGGGCACTGAAGCTTTCTTT. Amino acid sequence: CASSSVRGTEAFF.

This clonotype is medium-sized by share. This sequence joins TRBV27 and TRBJ1-1; D not certain. The CDR3 covers 15 residues. Looked up from germline, CDR1 is MNHEY and CDR2 is SMNVEV (reference sequence). Trimming removed 5 bases at V and 1 base at J, with 14 bases between. The CDR3: CASSPGTLRNTEAFF. CDR3 nucleotides: TGTGCCAGCAGTCCGGGCACCCTAAGGAACACTGAAGCTTTCTTT.

This clonotype has only a few counts. The gene calls are TRBV29-1 and TRBJ2-3; 8 bases fit TRBD1. From germline, CDR1 is SQVTM and CDR2 ANQGSEA. The ends lost 7 bases at V and 6 bases at J; junction bases unmatched: 12. The CDR3 covers 14 residues. The CDR3 nucleotides read TGCAGCGCCGCTGGCGGACAGGGCTTGGATACGCAGTATTTT. Translation: CSAAGGQGLDTQYF.

The sample holds a few counts of this clonotype. The chain recombines TRBV29-1 with TRBJ2-1; 10 nucleotides agree with TRBD2. Germline CDR1 reads SQVTM; CDR2 reads ANQGSEA. Trimming took 4 bases from V and 5 from J; bases not matched to a gene: 2. There are 13 residues in the CDR3. CDR3 region: CSVGLAGDNEQFF. The CDR3 DNA follows: TGCAGCGTTGGGCTAGCGGGAGACAATGAGCAGTTCTTC.

This clonotype has more than one count but fewer than ten. The chain couples TRBV7-2 to TRBJ1-1, with TRBD1 identical over 8 bases. Per germline, CDR1 SGHTA and CDR2 FQGNSA. CDR3 length: 16 residues. The V segment lost 1 base and the J segment 1 base; nucleotides outside the gene matches: 5. CDR3 protein: CASSLGSGGANTEAFF. Here the CDR3 DNA reads TGTGCCAGCAGCTTAGGGTCAGGGGGCGCGAACACTGAAGCTTTCTTT.

In this sample, this clonotype is medium-sized (0.01 to 0.1%). This rearrangement joins TRBV10-3 to TRBJ2-6; D is possibly TRBD2 (5 bases). With 3 bases removed from V and 7 bases from J, the gap between germline ends came to 16 bases. This CDR3 spans 16 amino acids. Germline V gives CDR1 ENHRY, CDR2 SYGVKD. The CDR3 DNA reads TGTGCCATCAGTGAAAAAGGAGGCCCTCGAGCCAACGTCCTGACTTTC. This encodes CAISEKGGPRANVLTF.

The chain has TRBV28 and TRBJ2-1; weak D call: TRBD2 (5 bases). Germline CDR1 is MDHEN and CDR2 is SYDVKM. The V and J ends lost 4 bases and 5 bases respectively, with 12 bases between them. The CDR3 has 14 residues. The CDR3 here is CASSWFAGHNEQFF. Written as DNA, the CDR3 is TGTGCCAGCAGTTGGTTTGCGGGCCACAATGAGCAGTTCTTC.

This clonotype appeared a few times. The chain is built from TRBV7-8 and TRBJ2-1; D remains unclear. The ends were cut back, 5 bases at V and 7 bases at J, with 9 bases in the middle. The CDR3 has 12 residues. Germline lookup yields CDR1 SGHVS and CDR2 FQNEAQ. The DNA of the CDR3 is TGTGCCAGCAGCCGACCGGGTAATGAGCAGTTCTTC. It codes for CASSRPGNEQFF.

At least ten counts were recorded for this clonotype. This chain uses TRBV20-1 with TRBJ2-3; no definite D call. The CDR3 sequence is 11 residues long. V lost 3 bases to trimming and J lost 1 base, with 2 bases between them. Germline V gene lookup returns CDR1 DFQATT and CDR2 SNEGSKA (reference sequence). The CDR3, as DNA: TGCAGTGCTAGGGGCACAGATACGCAGTATTTT. It specifies CSARGTDTQYF.

This clonotype was observed at least ten times. The chain has TRBV10-3 and TRBJ2-5; D possibly corresponds to TRBD2 (5 bases). Germline assignment: CDR1 ENHRY and CDR2 SYGVKD. CDR3 size: 16 residues. V lost 2 bases, J lost 3 bases, and 16 bases lay in between. The CDR3 loop is CAISEEVGLNKETQYF. The CDR3 DNA sequence: TGTGCCATCAGTGAGGAGGTCGGACTCAACAAAGAGACCCAGTACTTC.

Ten or more counts support this clonotype. This sequence joins TRBV10-3 and TRBJ1-1; 7 positions match TRBD1. Germline V gene data show CDR1 as ENHRY and CDR2 as SYGVKD. This CDR3 contains 13 residues. V lost 6 bases, J lost 1 base, and 2 bases stayed unmatched. The CDR3 coding sequence is TGTGCCATCAGAGGACAGGCGAACACTGAAGCTTTCTTT. It encodes CAIRGQANTEAFF.

This clonotype was seen at least ten times. V is TRBV28 and J is TRBJ2-6; D unresolved. The CDR3 loop spans 15 amino acids. Trimming left V 5 bases short and J 2 bases short, with 10 bases between. Germline V gene lookup returns CDR1 MDHEN and CDR2 SYDVKM. The chain's CDR3 is CASSLPGAGANVLTF. CDR3 DNA: TGTGCCAGCAGTCTCCCTGGAGCTGGGGCCAACGTCCTGACTTTC.

This clonotype was seen many times. This chain links TRBV6-1 with TRBJ2-1, with D unresolved. V was trimmed by 1 base and J by 8 bases, leaving 12 bases between them. In germline, CDR1 is MNHNS, CDR2 SASEGT. CDR3 length equals 14 residues. The CDR3 spells CASSEEPRSHEQFF. The CDR3 DNA reads TGTGCCAGCAGTGAAGAGCCGAGGTCTCATGAGCAGTTCTTC.

This clonotype was seen repeatedly, ten times or more. The chain is built from TRBV9 and TRBJ1-1; D unresolved. The CDR3 runs to 14 residues. Germline V gene data show CDR1 as SGDLS and CDR2 as YYNGEE. The V end was cut by 4 bases, the J end by 2 bases, with 12 bases between. The CDR3 DNA sequence: TGTGCCAGCAGCCTCCTTGCGGGTAACACTGAAGCTTTCTTT. It encodes CASSLLAGNTEAFF.

This chain connects TRBV21-1 to TRBJ2-3; TRBD2, the table's D call, lacks a check against the DNA. TRBV21-1 constitutes a pseudogene. This CDR3 is built from 16 residues. CDR3 DNA: TGTGCCAGCAGCAAAAGCGGTAGGAGGAGCACAGATACGCAGTATTTT. Residues: CASSKSGRRSTDTQYF.

This clonotype was seen at least ten times. This chain links TRBV12-3 or TRBV12-4 with TRBJ1-1; a weak D match, TRBD1 (6 bases). The CDR3 sequence is 15 residues long. The V end lost 5 bases, the J end lost 4 bases, and 17 bases lay between the germline ends. The CDR3 DNA reads TGTGCCAGCAGTCTTCGCCACAGGGTAGGCACTGAAGCTTTCTTT. Protein: CASSLRHRVGTEAFF.

Only a few counts were recorded for this clonotype. This rearrangement joins TRBV5-1 to TRBJ2-3; 7 bases align to TRBD1. Germline V gene sequence: CDR1 SGHRS, CDR2 YFSETQ. Trimming took 0 bases from V and 5 from J; bases not matched to a gene: 9. CDR3 size: 16 residues. The CDR3 nucleotides read TGCGCCAGCAGCTTGGGTGACAGGGTGGTGGGAGATACGCAGTATTTT. It translates to CASSLGDRVVGDTQYF.

This clonotype has more than one count but fewer than ten. The chain is built from TRBV28 and TRBJ2-3; 9 bases line up with TRBD1. Germline-derived CDR1 and CDR2 are MDHEN and SYDVKM. The CDR3 contains 15 residues. V shed 6 bases and J 3 bases; nucleotides not matched to a gene: 7. The CDR3 loop is CASRKGQGRTDTQYF. In DNA, the CDR3 is TGTGCCAGCAGAAAGGGACAGGGAAGAACAGATACGCAGTATTTT.

This clonotype was observed a handful of times. The V gene is TRBV28, the J gene TRBJ2-1; D possibly matches TRBD1 or TRBD2 (5 bases each). CDR1 and CDR2 from the germline V gene are MDHEN and SYDVKM. The length of the CDR3 is 15 residues. V lost 5 bases, J lost 3 bases, and 14 bases lay in between. The CDR3 DNA follows: TGTGCCAGCAGTGCATCCGGGGACCACTACAATGAGCAGTTCTTC. It translates to CASSASGDHYNEQFF.

This clonotype appeared many times. The CDR3 sequence is CASSPDIGTETQYF. The CDR3 region has the DNA TGTGCCAGCAGCCCGGATATCGGAACGGAGACCCAGTACTTC. V usage is TRBV5-5 and J usage is TRBJ2-5; D is ambiguous. The germline V gene has CDR1 SGHKS and CDR2 YYEKEE (reference sequence). Trimming removed 4 bases at V and 5 bases at J, with 15 bases between. The CDR3 has 14 residues.

In regard to this clonotype: This may be a read error, as it is one base from a much larger clone. The chain recombines TRBV7-9 with TRBJ2-7; 8 bases fit TRBD1. Trimming took 0 bases from V and 3 from J; bases not matched to a gene: 7. Germline CDR1 SEHNR, CDR2 FQNEAQ (reference sequence). The CDR3 sequence is 16 residues long. The CDR3 is CASSLAPGQVYYEQYF. DNA of the CDR3: TGTGCCAGCAGCTTAGCGCCGGGACAGGTCTACTACGAGCAGTACTTC.